The 23 T cell receptor beta chains below all came from one sample that was sequenced in a study of cytomegalovirus exposure and HLA in healthy donors. The PCR contained 60 Vbeta and 13 Jbeta primers. Produced via immunoSEQ multiplex PCR; TCRdb's table is partial and in-frame only. The sample lists roughly 70,000 clones; about 74% were seen once. The material sequenced was PBMCs. These TCRs come from a human donor in good health.

V gene TRBV29-1 combines with J gene TRBJ2-7, with a possible D match to TRBD2 (6 bases). This CDR3 region has 14 residues. The ends were cut back, 5 bases at V and 5 bases at J, with 19 bases in the middle. Germline values: CDR1 SQVTM, CDR2 ANQGSEA. The CDR3 loop reads CSVPSGGIGDEQYF. The CDR3 DNA reads as TGCAGCGTTCCCTCCGGCGGGATCGGTGACGAGCAGTACTTC.

The genes are TRBV9 and TRBJ2-2, with TRBD2 matching over 11 bases. Germline V gives CDR1 SGDLS, CDR2 YYNGEE. With 4 bases clipped from V and 0 bases from J, the junction kept 8 bases outside the gene matches. This CDR3 spans 18 amino acids. The CDR3, as DNA: TGTGCCAGCAGCATCCGACTAGCGGGACCCTCGAACACCGGGGAGCTGTTTTTT. Protein: CASSIRLAGPSNTGELFF.

V usage is TRBV28 and J usage is TRBJ2-7; D gene unclear. This CDR3 is 12 amino acids long. Germline CDR1 is MDHEN and CDR2 is SYDVKM. The V and J ends lost 4 bases and 3 bases respectively, with 7 bases between them. The CDR3, as DNA: TGTGCCAGCAGTTCACGACACTACGAGCAGTACTTC. It encodes CASSSRHYEQYF.

This sequence joins TRBV6-5 and TRBJ1-2; TRBD1 might be the D (5 bases). The V end lost 5 bases, the J end lost 8 bases, and 18 bases lay between the germline ends. This CDR3 contains 14 residues. Looked up from germline, CDR1 is MNHEY and CDR2 is SVGAGI. The CDR3: CASSPRLGDGGYTF. In DNA, the CDR3 is TGTGCCAGCAGTCCCCGGCTAGGGGATGGAGGCTACACCTTC.

This clone was recorded once. The V call is TRBV5-4, the J call TRBJ2-2; 10 nucleotides agree with TRBD2. Unmatched junction bases numbered 1, after V lost 2 bases and J lost 6 bases. CDR1 SGHNT and CDR2 YYREEE come from the germline V gene (reference sequence). The CDR3 is made up of 14 amino acids. The CDR3 spells CASSLAGGPGELFF. CDR3 DNA sequence: TGTGCCAGCAGCTTAGCGGGAGGGCCCGGGGAGCTGTTTTTT.

The rearrangement links TRBV27 to TRBJ2-7; TRBD2 is a possible D gene (5 bases). Trimming pared 6 bases from V and 1 base from J, leaving 13 bases between. This CDR3 contains 14 residues. CDR1 is MNHEY, CDR2 SMNVEV, per germline (reference sequence). The chain's CDR3 is CASSPRRVSYEQYF. The CDR3 DNA reads as TGTGCCAGCAGCCCCCGGCGGGTATCCTACGAGCAGTACTTC.

This clone was seen more than once but under ten times. The chain couples TRBV5-4 to TRBJ2-7; TRBD2 matches 7 bases. Unmatched junction bases numbered 8, after V lost 5 bases and J lost 6 bases. The CDR3 runs to 13 residues. Germline-derived CDR1 and CDR2 are SGHNT and YYREEE (reference sequence). CDR3 bases: TGTGCCAGCAGGGGGGGGTTGGGAGGCGAGCAGTACTTC. It yields the protein CASRGGLGGEQYF.

This sequence joins TRBV30 and TRBJ1-1, with D perhaps matching TRBD1 (5 bases). Per the germline V gene, CDR1 is GTSNPN and CDR2 is SVGIG (reference sequence). Trimming removed 4 bases at V and 0 bases at J, with 12 bases between. The CDR3 contains 14 residues. CDR3: CAWNPGQMNTEAFF. The CDR3 DNA is TGTGCCTGGAACCCAGGGCAGATGAACACTGAAGCTTTCTTT.

The chain couples TRBV4-1 to TRBJ2-5, with D uncertain. Germline lookup yields CDR1 MGHRA and CDR2 YSYEKL. The CDR3 is 15 residues long. V was pared by 2 bases and J by 2 bases, with 12 bases between. Here the CDR3 DNA reads TGCGCCAGCAGCCAAAGCCTCTCCGGGCAAGAGACCCAGTACTTC. The encoded protein is CASSQSLSGQETQYF.

This sequence joins TRBV5-1 and TRBJ1-2; D gene ambiguous. The germline V gene has CDR1 SGHRS and CDR2 YFSETQ. The CDR3 spans 13 residues. V lost 0 bases to trimming and J lost 2 bases, with 5 bases between them. The CDR3 sequence is CASSLGGNYGYTF. DNA of the CDR3: TGCGCCAGCAGCTTGGGCGGGAACTATGGCTACACCTTC.

The chain uses TRBV20-1 and TRBJ2-7, with D possibly TRBD1 on 6 matching bases. Looked up from germline, CDR1 is DFQATT and CDR2 is SNEGSKA (reference sequence). The CDR3 totals 11 residues. V was trimmed by 6 bases and J by 5 bases, leaving 11 bases between them. Here the CDR3 DNA reads TGCAGTGCGTCCAGGGGCGACGAGCAGTACTTC. This codes for CSASRGDEQYF.

The chain carries TRBV9 and TRBJ1-4; D perhaps matches TRBD1 (6 bases). V lost 0 bases, J lost 8 bases, and 8 bases lay in between. The length of the CDR3 is 13 residues. Germline-derived CDR1 and CDR2 are SGDLS and YYNGEE. The CDR3 sequence is CASSVGTAEKLFF. The CDR3, as DNA: TGTGCCAGCAGCGTAGGGACAGCAGAAAAACTGTTTTTT.

This chain links TRBV5-1 with TRBJ2-1; TRBD1 matches at 8 bases. CDR1 and CDR2 from the germline V gene are SGHRS and YFSETQ. Unmatched junction bases numbered 8, after V lost 4 bases and J lost 5 bases. The CDR3 spans 15 residues. Here the CDR3 DNA reads TGCGCCAGCAGCCGACCCGACAGGGGCGACAATGAGCAGTTCTTC. Protein product: CASSRPDRGDNEQFF.

The rearrangement uses TRBV19 and TRBJ2-3, with TRBD1 matching 8 bases. V dropped 5 bases and J dropped 3; count of bases not matched to a gene: 10. CDR3 size: 16 residues. From germline, CDR1 is LNHDA and CDR2 SQIVND (reference sequence). Here the CDR3 DNA reads TGTGCCAGTAGTGGTCGGACAGGGAGTTGGACAGATACGCAGTATTTT. Protein: CASSGRTGSWTDTQYF.

V is TRBV10-2 and J is TRBJ2-7; maybe TRBD1 (6 bases). Trimming took 3 bases from V and 2 from J, leaving 11 bases between them. CDR1 WSHSY and CDR2 SAAADI come from the germline V gene. The CDR3 covers 14 residues. CDR3 in amino acids: CASSDRGSTYEQYF. CDR3 bases: TGCGCCAGCAGTGACAGGGGCTCAACCTACGAGCAGTACTTC.

The chain links TRBV5-1 to TRBJ2-5; 9 nucleotides line up with TRBD1. This CDR3 has 15 amino acids. CDR1 is SGHRS, CDR2 YFSETQ, per germline. The V and J ends lost 4 bases and 4 bases, in that order; junction bases with no gene match: 8. The CDR3 spells CASSQWTGEGETQYF. CDR3 nucleotide sequence: TGCGCCAGCAGCCAATGGACAGGGGAAGGAGAGACCCAGTACTTC.

The chain couples TRBV6-1 to TRBJ2-1, with 10 bases lining up with TRBD2. Trimming took 6 bases from V and 0 from J; bases not matched to a gene: 2. CDR1 MNHNS and CDR2 SASEGT come from the germline V gene. The CDR3 loop spans 15 amino acids. CDR3 in DNA: TGTGCCAGCAGGCCTAGCGGGAGCTCCTACAATGAGCAGTTCTTC. As protein: CASRPSGSSYNEQFF.

J is TRBJ1-3 and V is TRBV30; D is uncertain. Looked up from germline, CDR1 is GTSNPN and CDR2 is SVGIG (reference sequence). With 1 base removed from V and 1 base from J, the gap between germline ends came to 2 bases. This CDR3 is 12 amino acids long. The CDR3 here is CAWSASGNTIYF. In DNA form, the CDR3 reads TGTGCCTGGAGTGCTTCTGGAAACACCATATATTTT.

In its sample, this clone ranks as medium-sized (0.01 to 0.1%). V and J are TRBV5-1 and TRBJ2-1, with TRBD2 matching 11 bases. The germline gives CDR1 SGHRS, CDR2 YFSETQ. This CDR3 contains 17 residues. Trimming took 3 bases from V and 6 from J; bases not matched to a gene: 11. In nucleotides, the CDR3 is TGCGCCAGCAGCTGGGGGACTAGCGGAACCTTGGCCAATGAGCAGTTCTTC. Residues: CASSWGTSGTLANEQFF.

This rearrangement joins TRBV5-8 to TRBJ1-1; D not certain. The CDR3 spans 15 residues. Germline CDR1 reads SGHTS; CDR2 reads YDEGEE. With 2 bases removed from V and 4 bases from J, the gap between germline ends came to 15 bases. CDR3 residues: CASSFLYPGITEAFF. CDR3 in DNA: TGTGCCAGCAGCTTTCTATACCCCGGGATCACTGAAGCTTTCTTT.

This clone has just a few counts. The chain joins TRBV2 to TRBJ2-1; D is ambiguous. The ends were cut back, 5 bases at V and 4 bases at J, with 6 bases in the middle. Germline V CDR1 and CDR2: SNHLY, FYNNEI. The CDR3 runs to 12 residues. CDR3 protein: CASSSDYNEQFF. CDR3 DNA sequence: TGTGCCAGCAGTTCAGATTACAATGAGCAGTTCTTC.

This chain connects TRBV29-1 to TRBJ1-2; D perhaps matches TRBD1 (5 bases). CDR1 is SQVTM, CDR2 ANQGSEA, per germline. The CDR3 sequence is 15 residues long. V was pared by 0 bases and J by 2 bases, with 13 bases between. CDR3 sequence: CSVEELGGINYGYTF. The CDR3 coding sequence is TGCAGCGTTGAAGAACTGGGGGGTATCAACTATGGCTACACCTTC.

The chain uses TRBV18 and TRBJ2-2, with D perhaps matching TRBD1 (6 bases). The V end was cut by 3 bases, the J end by 6 bases, with 20 bases between. The CDR3 loop spans 17 amino acids. In germline, CDR1 is KGHSH, CDR2 LQKENI. CDR3 nucleotides: TGTGCCAGCTCACCGACGGGACAAGTAGATAGGGCCGGGGAGCTGTTTTTT. Amino acid sequence: CASSPTGQVDRAGELFF.